Shown below are 18 T cell receptor beta chains from a single sample sequenced in a study of blood T cells in healthy people across ages. Primed by a sample-barcoded 5' primer and a J-beta primer mix, a second PCR proceeded for about 6 to 12 cycles. TCRdb re-derived calls from the 5' RACE reads in MiXCR, one entry per CDR3 protein. The sample has about 1.4 million distinct CDR3 sequences, approximately 63% seen once. The source material was blood. Every receptor here comes from a man aged 18 to 30 in good health.

This clonotype was picked up a small number of times. This chain connects TRBV9 to TRBJ2-7, with 10 bases identical to TRBD2. The CDR3 has 15 residues. The germline gives CDR1 SGDLS, CDR2 YYNGEE. The junction had 6 bases not matched to a gene; V was cut back by 3 bases and J by 3 bases. CDR3 protein: CASSETAGGFYEQYF. The CDR3 region has the DNA TGTGCCAGCAGCGAGACAGCGGGGGGGTTCTACGAGCAGTACTTC.

This clonotype was picked up a small number of times. V gene TRBV4-1 combines with J gene TRBJ2-5; D not resolved. This CDR3 is 15 amino acids long. V dropped 0 bases and J dropped 1 base, with 9 bases sitting between them. The germline CDR1 and CDR2 sequences are MGHRA and YSYEKL. The CDR3 is CASSQEAGPQETQYF. CDR3 coding DNA: TGCGCCAGCAGCCAAGAAGCAGGCCCCCAAGAGACCCAGTACTTC.

J is TRBJ2-1 and V is TRBV29-1; TRBD2 matches at 10 bases. Germline V CDR1 and CDR2: SQVTM, ANQGSEA. The ends lost 2 bases at V and 8 bases at J; junction bases unmatched: 9. The CDR3 spans 15 residues. The CDR3 is CSVESERGGLDEQFF. The CDR3 nucleotides are TGCAGCGTTGAATCAGAGCGGGGGGGTTTGGATGAGCAGTTCTTC.

The V and J genes are TRBV20-1 and TRBJ2-3, with 7 bases matching TRBD2. Germline V gene sequence: CDR1 DFQATT, CDR2 SNEGSKA (reference sequence). The CDR3 sequence is 13 residues long. Germline trimming cut 3 bases from V and 7 bases from J; bases unmatched to any gene: 7. This CDR3 is CSASGRAQNTQYF. The CDR3 region has the DNA TGCAGTGCTAGTGGGAGGGCGCAGAATACGCAGTATTTT.

The rearrangement links TRBV29-1 to TRBJ1-1; D is uncertain. The germline V gene encodes CDR1 SQVTM and CDR2 ANQGSEA. CDR3 length equals 11 residues. V lost 0 bases to trimming and J lost 6 bases, with 5 bases between them. The CDR3 DNA is TGCAGCGTTGAAGATTTCTCTGAAGCTTTCTTT. It yields the protein CSVEDFSEAFF.

The J gene is TRBJ1-6, the V gene TRBV7-2; D remains ambiguous. This CDR3 region has 17 residues. The germline V gene has CDR1 SGHTA and CDR2 FQGNSA. V shed 2 bases and J shed 9 bases, with 20 bases lying between them. CDR3 protein: CASSLRRGPSKTSPLHF. The CDR3 coding sequence is TGTGCCAGCAGCTTACGACGTGGACCCAGCAAAACTTCACCCCTCCACTTT.

The chain uses TRBV4-1 and TRBJ2-6; no definite D call. Deletions cut 1 base from V and 2 bases from J, with 9 bases between. CDR3 length: 16 amino acids. From germline, CDR1 is MGHRA and CDR2 YSYEKL. The CDR3 spells CASSQVVEPGANVLTF. CDR3 bases: TGCGCCAGCAGCCAAGTGGTTGAACCTGGGGCCAACGTCCTGACTTTC.

The chain employs TRBV5-5 and TRBJ2-2; D is uncertain. Germline V gene sequence: CDR1 SGHKS, CDR2 YYEKEE (reference sequence). The V and J ends lost 1 base and 9 bases respectively, with 7 bases between them. The CDR3 is 12 amino acids. The CDR3 sequence: CASSLRYWELFF. The CDR3 coding sequence is TGTGCCAGCAGCTTGCGGTACTGGGAGCTGTTTTTT. Combining the CDR3 with reference TRBV5-5 and TRBJ2-2 gives the whole variable domain DAGVTQSPTHLIKTRGQQVTLRCSPISGHKSVSWYQQVLGQGPQFIFQYYEKEERGRGNFPDRFSARQFPNYSSELNVNALLLGDSALYLCASSLRYWELFFGEGSRLTVL.

The V and J genes are TRBV2 and TRBJ2-1; 10 bases are shared with TRBD2. Germline CDR1 SNHLY, CDR2 FYNNEI. The CDR3 loop spans 20 amino acids. Unmatched junction bases numbered 21, after V lost 4 bases and J lost 6 bases. The CDR3 region is CASSAWASGSKRWGANEQFF. DNA of the CDR3: TGTGCCAGCAGTGCCTGGGCTAGCGGGAGTAAAAGATGGGGGGCCAATGAGCAGTTCTTC.

This clonotype has a handful of counts. The gene calls are TRBV29-1 and TRBJ2-7; D is unresolved. CDR3 length: 10 amino acids. V was trimmed by 3 bases and J by 7 bases, leaving 7 bases between them. Germline V gene sequence: CDR1 SQVTM, CDR2 ANQGSEA. Here the CDR3 reads CSVEDVEQYF. The CDR3 DNA reads as TGCAGCGTTGAGGACGTAGAGCAGTACTTC.

The rearrangement joins TRBV29-1 to TRBJ1-2, with TRBD1 identical over 8 bases. Germline values: CDR1 SQVTM, CDR2 ANQGSEA. The CDR3 is 15 amino acids. V shed 3 bases and J 4 bases; nucleotides not matched to a gene: 10. The CDR3 coding sequence is TGCAGCGTTGAGGGTCAGGGGGCATCGTCCTATGGCTACACCTTC. Translation gives CSVEGQGASSYGYTF.

This chain connects TRBV29-1 to TRBJ2-7; TRBD2 is a possible D gene (6 bases). CDR1 and CDR2 from the germline V gene are SQVTM and ANQGSEA. V lost 4 bases and J lost 4, with 17 bases in between. The length of the CDR3 is 14 residues. The CDR3 loop is CSVVMNLEGYEQYF. CDR3 nucleotide sequence: TGCAGCGTTGTGATGAATCTGGAGGGGTACGAGCAGTACTTC.

The chain carries TRBV30 and TRBJ2-7; 8 bases map to TRBD2. The CDR3 loop spans 15 amino acids. J was trimmed by 1 base and V by 3 bases; bases with no gene match: 8. Germline lookup yields CDR1 GTSNPN and CDR2 SVGIG (reference sequence). CDR3: CAWSPLADLSYEQYF. In nucleotides, the CDR3 is TGTGCCTGGAGCCCACTAGCGGACCTTTCCTACGAGCAGTACTTC.

J is TRBJ2-1 and V is TRBV5-1; 7 bases line up with TRBD1. V shed 0 bases and J 6 bases; nucleotides not matched to a gene: 3. The CDR3 spans 14 residues. Germline assignment: CDR1 SGHRS and CDR2 YFSETQ. CDR3 region: CASSLETGPNEQFF. The CDR3 coding sequence is TGCGCCAGCAGCTTGGAGACAGGGCCCAATGAGCAGTTCTTC.

V gene TRBV20-1 combines with J gene TRBJ1-2, with a possible D match to TRBD1 (5 bases). The CDR3 totals 12 residues. Trimming stripped 0 bases from V and 6 bases from J, with 8 bases between. Germline V lookup: CDR1 DFQATT, CDR2 SNEGSKA (reference sequence). As DNA, the CDR3 is TGCAGTGCTAGAGAACAGGCTAATGGCTACACCTTC. This gives the protein CSAREQANGYTF.

This clonotype has a handful of counts. J is TRBJ2-1 and V is TRBV5-1; D may correspond to TRBD1 or TRBD2 (6 bases each). CDR3 size: 13 residues. The germline V and J ends were trimmed by 4 bases and 6 bases, with 11 bases remaining between them. Germline CDR1 reads SGHRS; CDR2 reads YFSETQ. CDR3 region: CASSGGQVNEQFF. DNA of the CDR3: TGCGCCAGCAGCGGGGGGCAGGTCAATGAGCAGTTCTTC.

This clonotype was detected a few times. The gene calls are TRBV15 and TRBJ1-4, with 7 bases fitting TRBD1. Per the germline V gene, CDR1 is LNHNV and CDR2 is YYDKDF (reference sequence). J lost 0 bases, V lost 3 bases, and 7 bases had no gene match. The CDR3 sequence is 17 residues long. This CDR3 reads CATSRGDGTATNEKLFF. In nucleotides, the CDR3 is TGTGCCACCAGCAGGGGAGATGGGACAGCAACTAATGAAAAACTGTTTTTT.

This clonotype was recorded a few times. V and J are TRBV10-3 and TRBJ2-5; D might be TRBD2 (6 bases). CDR1 ENHRY and CDR2 SYGVKD come from the germline V gene. The V end was cut by 6 bases, the J end by 1 base, with 12 bases between. The CDR3 totals 14 residues. As DNA, the CDR3 is TGTGCCATCAGGCCGGGAGACCTCCAAGAGACCCAGTACTTC. This translates into CAIRPGDLQETQYF.